This T cell receptor beta chain comes out of a study of T cell responses to AZD1222 COVID-19 vaccine. General study findings and limits: Just six AZD1222 recipients were seropositive at baseline. Clonal diversity was possibly underestimated, and white British individuals and females predominated among donors. None of the repertoires were sampled until the peak T cell response had passed. Vaccine-associated CD4 TCRs spanned spike, dominant at 160-218 and 743-854.

Worth noting for this clone: Its cognate antigen is unknown.

Profiling relied on immunoSEQ multiplex PCR, and the TCRdb table lists in-frame clones only, not all of them. The sample includes tens of thousands of clones, about nine tenths of them seen just once. Germline trimming cut 10 bases from V and 2 bases from J; bases unmatched to any gene: 8. CDR1 and CDR2 from the germline V gene are ENHRY and SYGVKD. This CDR3 comprises 13 residues. This clonotype was sampled from an adult in good health. The rearrangement joins TRBV10-3 to TRBJ2-7; 7 bases line up with TRBD1. This material consisted of peripheral blood, taken on day 0 of AZD1222 vaccination. DNA for the CDR3: TGTGCCACCGGGACAGCTACAACCTACGAGCAGTACTTC. Its translation is CATGTATTYEQYF.